One and the same sample provided the 20 T cell receptor beta chains below, sequenced in a study of graft-versus-host responses after intestinal transplantation. Profiled with immunoSEQ multiplex PCR; TCRdb holds only in-frame clones, not every one. The table lists about 94,000 clones, 91% of them singletons, with around 0.53% in the top ten. These TCRs' antigens remain unknown. The material was unstimulated CD8+ T cells sorted from spleen or lymph node cells, obtained before intestinal transplant. Receptor source: a human donor who received an intestinal transplant.

This chain connects TRBV9 to TRBJ2-3, with D tentatively TRBD2 (6 bases). This CDR3 spans 17 amino acids. The V gene's germline CDR1 is SGDLS and CDR2 YYNGEE. Trimming shortened V by 0 bases and J by 1 base, and 15 bases separated the two germline ends. DNA for the CDR3: TGTGCCAGCAGCGTAGTGGACTACCTCGGGGGCACAGATACGCAGTATTTT. As protein: CASSVVDYLGGTDTQYF.

The chain uses TRBV19 and TRBJ2-1; no definite D call. There are 14 residues in the CDR3. V was pared by 6 bases and J by 8 bases, with 17 bases between. Germline V gene data show CDR1 as LNHDA and CDR2 as SQIVND (reference sequence). The DNA for the CDR3 is TGTGCCAGTAGGAGTACTTATAGTATCTATGAGCAGTTCTTC. Its translation is CASRSTYSIYEQFF. The variable domain in full, completed from reference TRBV19 and TRBJ2-1, reads DGGITQSPKYLFRKEGQNVTLSCEQNLNHDAMYWYRQDPGQGLRLIYYSQIVNDFQKGDIAEGYSVSREKKESFPLTVTSAQKNPTAFYLCASRSTYSIYEQFFGPGTRLTVL.

This chain connects TRBV5-1 to TRBJ2-7; 8 nucleotides agree with TRBD1. Germline values: CDR1 SGHRS, CDR2 YFSETQ. V shed 1 base, J shed 5 bases, and the junction held 2 bases outside the gene matches. This CDR3 region has 13 residues. For the CDR3, the DNA is TGCGCCAGCAGCTTGTGGACAGGGAACGAGCAGTACTTC. Amino acids: CASSLWTGNEQYF.

The chain has TRBV4-1 and TRBJ1-4, with a tentative D call TRBD1 (6 bases). Germline V gene sequence: CDR1 MGHRA, CDR2 YSYEKL. The germline V and J ends were trimmed by 2 bases and 4 bases, with 14 bases remaining between them. This CDR3 comprises 16 residues. CDR3 loop: CASSQIFRDNNEKLFF. As DNA, the CDR3 is TGCGCCAGCAGCCAAATTTTTCGGGACAATAATGAAAAACTGTTTTTT.

The J gene is TRBJ1-5, the V gene TRBV5-1; 8 bases align to TRBD1. The CDR3 has 15 residues. CDR1 SGHRS and CDR2 YFSETQ come from the germline V gene. V lost 1 base and J lost 2; bases outside the gene matches: 2. CDR3 nucleotide sequence: TGCGCCAGCAGCTTGTCGACAGGGGGCAATCAGCCCCAGCATTTT. Translating it yields CASSLSTGGNQPQHF.

The rearrangement joins TRBV19 to TRBJ2-7; tentatively, D is TRBD1 (6 bases). Trimming stripped 3 bases from V and 4 bases from J, with 10 bases between. The germline gives CDR1 LNHDA, CDR2 SQIVND (reference sequence). This CDR3 region has 13 residues. The DNA of the CDR3 is TGTGCCAGTAGTATCGGACAGTTATACGAGCAGTACTTC. Protein sequence: CASSIGQLYEQYF.

The chain joins TRBV11-2 to TRBJ2-3, with 10 bases matching TRBD2. CDR1 is SGHAT, CDR2 FQNNGV, per germline. The CDR3 runs to 16 residues. With 1 base clipped from V and 2 bases from J, the junction kept 3 bases outside the gene matches. The CDR3 sequence: CASSLVLAGNTDTQYF. For the CDR3, the DNA is TGTGCCAGCAGCTTAGTACTAGCGGGAAACACAGATACGCAGTATTTT.

The chain is built from TRBV2 and TRBJ1-1; 11 positions agree with TRBD1. The CDR3 sequence is 16 residues long. In germline, CDR1 is SNHLY, CDR2 FYNNEI. J was trimmed by 6 bases and V by 6 bases; bases with no gene match: 12. The CDR3, as DNA: TGTGCCAGCAGCGATCGGGACAGGGGGAGTAGGTCTGAAGCTTTCTTT. Its translation is CASSDRDRGSRSEAFF.

The J gene is TRBJ1-5, the V gene TRBV21-1; the tabulated D call, TRBD1, remains unverified against the DNA. TRBV21-1 is recorded as a pseudogene. The CDR3 has 15 residues. The CDR3 spells CASTGQEESNQPQHF. CDR3 DNA: TGTGCCAGCACCGGACAGGAGGAAAGCAATCAGCCCCAGCATTTT.

The gene calls are TRBV13 and TRBJ1-5; maybe TRBD1 (6 bases). CDR1 and CDR2 from the germline V gene are PRHDT and FYEKMQ (reference sequence). This CDR3 region has 15 residues. V was pared by 5 bases and J by 1 base, with 12 bases between. Here the CDR3 DNA reads TGTGCCAGCAGCATTAGCCAGGGGAGCAATCAGCCCCAGCATTTT. It translates to CASSISQGSNQPQHF.

V is TRBV7-2 and J is TRBJ2-1; 7 bases line up with TRBD2. Germline V lookup: CDR1 SGHTA, CDR2 FQGNSA. J lost 1 base, V lost 3 bases, and 3 bases had no gene match. CDR3 length: 15 residues. CDR3 nucleotide sequence: TGTGCCAGCAGCTTTCGGGAGGTTTCCTACAATGAGCAGTTCTTC. This gives the protein CASSFREVSYNEQFF.

V usage is TRBV7-9 and J usage is TRBJ2-7; 9 bases map to TRBD2. This CDR3 is 14 amino acids long. The junction had 4 bases not matched to a gene; V was cut back by 3 bases and J by 4 bases. Germline loops: CDR1 SEHNR, CDR2 FQNEAQ (reference sequence). The DNA of the CDR3 is TGTGCCAGCAGCTTTAGCGGGAGCTCATACGAGCAGTACTTC. It is translated as CASSFSGSSYEQYF.

This clone was recorded a few times. The chain recombines TRBV13 with TRBJ1-3; 8 bases are a match to TRBD1. Germline trimming cut 0 bases from V and 1 base from J; bases unmatched to any gene: 5. Germline V lookup: CDR1 PRHDT, CDR2 FYEKMQ (reference sequence). This CDR3 spans 17 amino acids. The CDR3 bases are TGTGCCAGCAGCTTAGGGACAGGGGCGATTTCTGGAAACACCATATATTTT. Translated: CASSLGTGAISGNTIYF.

This sequence joins TRBV19 and TRBJ2-7, with no clear D. CDR1 and CDR2 from the germline V gene are LNHDA and SQIVND (reference sequence). Between the trimmed V and J ends, which lost 5 bases and 0 bases, there was a span of 11 bases. The CDR3 consists of 14 residues. CDR3 region: CASSAYLSSYEQYF. The CDR3 region has the DNA TGTGCCAGTAGTGCTTACCTGAGCTCCTACGAGCAGTACTTC.

This clone turned up a few times. CDR3 sequence: CASSLARYYEQYF. Written as DNA, the CDR3 is TGTGCCAGCAGCCTCGCCAGATACTACGAGCAGTACTTC. This chain links TRBV5-8 with TRBJ2-7; D is unclear. The CDR3 has 13 residues. Germline V CDR1 and CDR2: SGHTS, YDEGEE. Trimming took off 4 bases at V and 3 bases at J, with 11 bases between the two ends.

The chain employs TRBV5-6 and TRBJ2-1; a weak D match, TRBD1 (6 bases). The CDR3 has 16 amino acids. CDR1 is SGHDT, CDR2 YYEEEE, per germline. Trimming stripped 5 bases from V and 2 bases from J, with 17 bases between. CDR3 coding DNA: TGTGCCAGCAGTTTCCCTTCGACAGGTCCCTACAATGAGCAGTTCTTC. Residues: CASSFPSTGPYNEQFF.

This clone has a single count. The J gene is TRBJ2-7, the V gene TRBV15; TRBD2 matches 7 bases. V lost 9 bases and J lost 0; bases outside the gene matches: 8. In germline, CDR1 is LNHNV, CDR2 YYDKDF (reference sequence). The CDR3 is 14 amino acids. CDR3 protein: CATRGTSDSYEQYF. The CDR3 DNA reads as TGTGCCACGAGGGGTACTAGCGACTCCTACGAGCAGTACTTC.

This clone was found once. The same CDR3 arises from other DNA sequences in this sample as well. The rearrangement uses TRBV27 and TRBJ1-1, with D possibly being TRBD1 (5 bases). The germline V gene has CDR1 MNHEY and CDR2 SMNVEV (reference sequence). The CDR3 has 13 amino acids. V lost 4 bases and J lost 1, with 7 bases in between. Written as DNA, the CDR3 is TGTGCCAGCAGTTGGGACTCGAACACTGAAGCTTTCTTT. Translating it yields CASSWDSNTEAFF.

The chain has TRBV10-2 and TRBJ2-3; 9 bases line up with TRBD2. The V and J ends lost 6 bases and 6 bases, in that order; junction bases with no gene match: 10. The CDR3 totals 15 residues. Per germline, CDR1 WSHSY and CDR2 SAAADI. This CDR3 is CASSLQRGAGDTQYF. The CDR3 coding sequence is TGCGCCAGCAGCTTACAGCGGGGGGCCGGGGATACGCAGTATTTT.

The rearrangement links TRBV19 to TRBJ2-7; D is unclear. Germline V gene lookup returns CDR1 LNHDA and CDR2 SQIVND (reference sequence). The CDR3 consists of 12 residues. Trimming stripped 5 bases from V and 3 bases from J, with 8 bases between. The CDR3 sequence: CASSGADYEQYF. CDR3 sequence (DNA): TGTGCCAGTAGTGGCGCGGACTACGAGCAGTACTTC.